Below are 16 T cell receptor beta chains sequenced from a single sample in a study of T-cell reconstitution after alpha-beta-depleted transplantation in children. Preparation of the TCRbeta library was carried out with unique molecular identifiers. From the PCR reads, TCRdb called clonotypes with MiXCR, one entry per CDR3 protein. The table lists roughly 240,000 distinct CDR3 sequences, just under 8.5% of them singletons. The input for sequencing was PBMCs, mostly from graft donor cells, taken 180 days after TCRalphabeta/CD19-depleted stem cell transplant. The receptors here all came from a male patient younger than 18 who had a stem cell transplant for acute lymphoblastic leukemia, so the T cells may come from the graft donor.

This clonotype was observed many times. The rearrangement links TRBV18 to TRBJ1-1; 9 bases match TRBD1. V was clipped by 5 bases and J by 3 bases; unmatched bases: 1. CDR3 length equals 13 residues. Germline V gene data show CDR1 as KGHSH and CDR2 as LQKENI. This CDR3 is CASSRTGDTEAFF. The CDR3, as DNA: TGTGCCAGCTCAAGGACAGGGGACACTGAAGCTTTCTTT.

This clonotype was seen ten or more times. In DNA form, the CDR3 reads TGCGCCAGCAGCCAAGATCCGCCCTCAGGTGGGCAGTATGAGCAGTTCTTC. Translation: CASSQDPPSGGQYEQFF. J is TRBJ2-1 and V is TRBV4-3; D unresolved. This CDR3 region has 17 residues. V was clipped by 0 bases and J by 8 bases, with 20 bases between them. The germline CDR1 and CDR2 sequences are LGHNA and YSLEER.

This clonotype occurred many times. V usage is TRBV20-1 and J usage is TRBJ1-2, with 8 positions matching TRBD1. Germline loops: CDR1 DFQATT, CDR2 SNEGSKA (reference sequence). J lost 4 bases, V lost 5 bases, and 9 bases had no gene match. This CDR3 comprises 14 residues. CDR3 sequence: CSALTGGTSYGYTF. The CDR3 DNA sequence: TGCAGTGCTTTAACAGGGGGGACCTCCTATGGCTACACCTTC.

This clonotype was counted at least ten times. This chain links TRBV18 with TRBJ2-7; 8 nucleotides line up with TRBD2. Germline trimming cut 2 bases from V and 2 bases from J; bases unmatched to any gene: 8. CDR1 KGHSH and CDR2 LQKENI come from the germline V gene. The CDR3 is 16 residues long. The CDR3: CASSPRRGGFAYEQYF. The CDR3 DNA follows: TGTGCCAGCTCACCAAGACGGGGGGGTTTTGCCTACGAGCAGTACTTC. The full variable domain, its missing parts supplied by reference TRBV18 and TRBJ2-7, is NAGVMQNPRHLVRRRGQEARLRCSPMKGHSHVYWYRQLPEEGLKFMVYLQKENIIDESGMPKERFSAEFPKEGPSILRIQQVVRGDSAAYFCASSPRRGGFAYEQYFGPGTRLTVT.

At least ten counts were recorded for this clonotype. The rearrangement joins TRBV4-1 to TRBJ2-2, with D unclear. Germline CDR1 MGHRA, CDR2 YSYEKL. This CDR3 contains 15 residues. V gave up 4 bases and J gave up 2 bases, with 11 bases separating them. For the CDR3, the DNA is TGCGCCAGCAGCCCCAGAATTTCCAACACCGGGGAGCTGTTTTTT. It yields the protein CASSPRISNTGELFF.

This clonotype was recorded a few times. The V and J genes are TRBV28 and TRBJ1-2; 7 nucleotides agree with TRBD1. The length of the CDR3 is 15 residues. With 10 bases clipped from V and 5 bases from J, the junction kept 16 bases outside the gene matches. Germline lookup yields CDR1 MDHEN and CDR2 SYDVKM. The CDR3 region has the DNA TGTGCCATCTCGGGAGGAGGGACAGACCCTTATGGCTACACCTTC. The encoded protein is CAISGGGTDPYGYTF.

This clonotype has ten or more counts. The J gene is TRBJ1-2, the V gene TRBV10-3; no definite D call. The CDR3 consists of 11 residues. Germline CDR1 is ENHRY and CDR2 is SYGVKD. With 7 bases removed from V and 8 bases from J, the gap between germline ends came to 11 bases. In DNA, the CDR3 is TGTGCCATCAACCTAGGACGAGGCTACACCTTC. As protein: CAINLGRGYTF.

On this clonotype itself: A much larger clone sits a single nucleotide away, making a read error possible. CDR3 protein: CASSPGTSGGKNIEYF. The CDR3 nucleotides are TGTGCCAGCAGTCCCGGGACTAGCGGGGGGAAAAACATTGAGTACTTC. The V call is TRBV12-3 or TRBV12-4, the J call TRBJ2-4, with 15 bases lining up with TRBD2. There are 16 residues in the CDR3.

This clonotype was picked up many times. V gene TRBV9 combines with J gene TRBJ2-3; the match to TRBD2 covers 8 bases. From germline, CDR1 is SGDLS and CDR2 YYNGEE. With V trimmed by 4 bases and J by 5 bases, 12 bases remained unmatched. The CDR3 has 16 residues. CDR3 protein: CASSPLLSGNGDTQYF. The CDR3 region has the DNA TGTGCCAGCAGCCCTCTACTTAGCGGGAATGGAGATACGCAGTATTTT.

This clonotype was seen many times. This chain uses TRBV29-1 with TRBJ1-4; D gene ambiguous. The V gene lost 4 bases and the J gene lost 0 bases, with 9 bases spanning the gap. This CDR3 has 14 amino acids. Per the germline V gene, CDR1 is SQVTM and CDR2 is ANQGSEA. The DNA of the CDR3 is TGCAGCGTTGTAGGCGGGGCAACTAATGAAAAACTGTTTTTT. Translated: CSVVGGATNEKLFF.

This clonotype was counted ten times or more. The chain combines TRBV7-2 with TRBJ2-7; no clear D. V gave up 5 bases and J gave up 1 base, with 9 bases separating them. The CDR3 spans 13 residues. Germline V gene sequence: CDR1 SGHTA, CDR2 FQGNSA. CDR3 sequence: CASSPSISYEQYF. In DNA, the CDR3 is TGTGCCAGCAGCCCCAGTATATCCTACGAGCAGTACTTC.

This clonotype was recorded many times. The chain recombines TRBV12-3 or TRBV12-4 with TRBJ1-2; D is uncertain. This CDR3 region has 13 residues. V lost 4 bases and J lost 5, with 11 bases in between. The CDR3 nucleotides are TGTGCCAGCAGTTATGGGCCAATTTATGGCTACACCTTC. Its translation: CASSYGPIYGYTF.

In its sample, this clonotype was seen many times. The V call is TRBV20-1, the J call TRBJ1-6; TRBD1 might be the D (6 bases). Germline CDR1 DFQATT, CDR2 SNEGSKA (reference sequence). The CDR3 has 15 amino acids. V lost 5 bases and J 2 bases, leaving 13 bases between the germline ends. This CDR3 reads CSAPDEGAYNSPLHF. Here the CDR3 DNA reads TGCAGTGCTCCCGATGAGGGGGCCTATAATTCACCCCTCCACTTT.

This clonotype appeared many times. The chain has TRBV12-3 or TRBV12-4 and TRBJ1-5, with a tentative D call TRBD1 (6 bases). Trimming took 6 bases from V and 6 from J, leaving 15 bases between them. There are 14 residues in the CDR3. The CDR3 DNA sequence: TGTGCCAGCAGATTTGAGGGACATCTTCAGCCCCAGCATTTT. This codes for CASRFEGHLQPQHF.

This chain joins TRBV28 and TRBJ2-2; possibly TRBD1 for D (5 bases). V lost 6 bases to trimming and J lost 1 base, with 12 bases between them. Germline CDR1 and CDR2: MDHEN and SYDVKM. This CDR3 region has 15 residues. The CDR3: CASRGAGRNTGELFF. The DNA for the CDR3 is TGTGCCAGCAGAGGGGCAGGGCGGAACACCGGGGAGCTGTTTTTT.

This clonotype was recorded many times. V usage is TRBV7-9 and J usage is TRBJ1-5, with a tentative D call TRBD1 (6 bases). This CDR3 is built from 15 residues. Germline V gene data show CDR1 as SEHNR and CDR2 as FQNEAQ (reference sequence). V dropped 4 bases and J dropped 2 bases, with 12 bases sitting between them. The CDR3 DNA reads TGTGCCAGCAGCTCCTCAACAGGGCGCAATCAGCCCCAGCATTTT. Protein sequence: CASSSSTGRNQPQHF.